The 24 T cell receptor beta chains listed next were all sequenced from one sample in a study of T cell responses to AZD1222 COVID-19 vaccine. The protocol was immunoSEQ multiplex PCR, while the TCRdb copy is restricted to in-frame clones and leaves out a portion. The table includes fewer than 150,000 clones, about nine tenths detected once. The starting material was peripheral blood, obtained on day 0 of AZD1222 vaccination. The receptors come from an adult in good health.

The chain has TRBV18 and TRBJ2-1, with 8 bases identical to TRBD2. Trimming at V came to 2 bases and at J to 2 bases, leaving 5 bases not matched to a gene. The CDR3 is 16 amino acids. CDR1 and CDR2 (germline): KGHSH, LQKENI. CDR3 loop: CASSPASGPPYNEQFF. The CDR3 region has the DNA TGTGCCAGCTCACCAGCTAGCGGGCCTCCCTACAATGAGCAGTTCTTC.

The chain is built from TRBV28 and TRBJ2-7, with 12 bases that match TRBD2. In germline, CDR1 is MDHEN, CDR2 SYDVKM. CDR3 length: 17 amino acids. After removal of 1 base from V and 4 bases from J, the junction contained 8 bases not matched to a gene. CDR3 coding DNA: TGTGCCAGCAGTTTATATCGTCGGCTAGCGGGAGGGTACGAGCAGTACTTC. Residues: CASSLYRRLAGGYEQYF.

The chain carries TRBV28 and TRBJ2-5, with D unclear. The germline V gene encodes CDR1 MDHEN and CDR2 SYDVKM. The CDR3 is 14 residues long. V was trimmed by 2 bases and J by 1 base, leaving 8 bases between them. The CDR3 region has the DNA TGTGCCAGCAGTTTAGTATGGGCCCAAGAGACCCAGTACTTC. This gives the protein CASSLVWAQETQYF.

V usage is TRBV7-8 and J usage is TRBJ2-3; unclear D gene. Trimming removed 5 bases at V and 2 bases at J, with 17 bases between. Germline V gene data show CDR1 as SGHVS and CDR2 as FQNEAQ. The CDR3 extends over 16 amino acids. CDR3 protein: CASSPVPVTLTDTQYF. The CDR3 DNA reads as TGTGCCAGCAGCCCCGTTCCGGTCACACTCACAGATACGCAGTATTTT.

V and J are TRBV5-5 and TRBJ2-5; no clear D. Trimming took 4 bases from V and 4 from J, leaving 14 bases between them. Germline V gene lookup returns CDR1 SGHKS and CDR2 YYEKEE (reference sequence). This CDR3 is 14 amino acids long. CDR3 loop: CASSLGGPRETQYF. The CDR3 DNA reads as TGTGCCAGCAGCCTCGGCGGCCCAAGAGAGACCCAGTACTTC. Using reference TRBV5-5 and TRBJ2-5 for the parts outside the CDR3, the full variable domain is DAGVTQSPTHLIKTRGQQVTLRCSPISGHKSVSWYQQVLGQGPQFIFQYYEKEERGRGNFPDRFSARQFPNYSSELNVNALLLGDSALYLCASSLGGPRETQYFGPGTRLLVL.

The V and J genes are TRBV30 and TRBJ2-3; D unresolved. The CDR3 covers 14 residues. Looked up from germline, CDR1 is GTSNPN and CDR2 is SVGIG (reference sequence). V lost 4 bases and J 0 bases, leaving 11 bases between the germline ends. The CDR3 DNA is TGTGCCTGGACGGACGCGGCTAGCACAGATACGCAGTATTTT. Encoded protein: CAWTDAASTDTQYF.

This chain uses TRBV11-2 with TRBJ2-7; D is undetermined. V lost 1 base and J 7 bases, leaving 11 bases between the germline ends. Germline loops: CDR1 SGHAT, CDR2 FQNNGV. There are 13 residues in the CDR3. The CDR3 coding sequence is TGTGCCAGCAGCTTAGGTCTTTCGGAAGAGCAGTACTTC. The encoded protein is CASSLGLSEEQYF.

The rearrangement uses TRBV28 and TRBJ2-6; TRBD1 is a possible D gene (7 bases). V was trimmed by 3 bases and J by 1 base, leaving 10 bases between them. The CDR3 extends over 16 amino acids. Looked up from germline, CDR1 is MDHEN and CDR2 is SYDVKM. CDR3 DNA sequence: TGTGCCAGCAGTTTTCCAGGGGGGTCTGGGGCCAACGTCCTGACTTTC. This codes for CASSFPGGSGANVLTF.

The chain is built from TRBV5-5 and TRBJ2-5; either TRBD1 or TRBD2 may fit D (6 bases each). CDR1 and CDR2 (germline): SGHKS, YYEKEE (reference sequence). The CDR3 consists of 15 residues. V lost 0 bases and J 4 bases, leaving 13 bases between the germline ends. CDR3 DNA: TGTGCCAGCAGCTTGGAGGGGGGCAGGGGAGAGACCCAGTACTTC. Its protein product is CASSLEGGRGETQYF. The entire variable domain, with the rest obtained from reference TRBV5-5 and TRBJ2-5, is as follows: DAGVTQSPTHLIKTRGQQVTLRCSPISGHKSVSWYQQVLGQGPQFIFQYYEKEERGRGNFPDRFSARQFPNYSSELNVNALLLGDSALYLCASSLEGGRGETQYFGPGTRLLVL.

CDR3 loop: CASSLEGGGQPQHF. CDR3 DNA: TGTGCCAGCAGCTTGGAAGGGGGCGGTCAGCCCCAGCATTTT. The rearrangement uses TRBV5-6 and TRBJ1-5; TRBD1 matches at 7 bases. This CDR3 comprises 14 residues. Germline trimming cut 0 bases from V and 6 bases from J; bases unmatched to any gene: 3. Germline loops: CDR1 SGHDT, CDR2 YYEEEE.

This clone was counted a single time. The chain joins TRBV28 to TRBJ1-2, with a possible D match to TRBD1 (5 bases). The germline V and J ends were trimmed by 6 bases and 4 bases, with 15 bases remaining between them. This CDR3 is built from 14 residues. From germline, CDR1 is MDHEN and CDR2 SYDVKM. The CDR3 DNA follows: TGTGCCAGCAGGGAGCCGGGACTCAGCTATGGCTACACCTTC. Protein product: CASREPGLSYGYTF.

V gene TRBV11-2 combines with J gene TRBJ2-5; 11 bases map to TRBD2. Germline loops: CDR1 SGHAT, CDR2 FQNNGV. The CDR3 is 19 residues long. Losses at the gene ends were 1 base for V and 5 bases for J; bases not matched to a gene: 15. The CDR3 nucleotides read TGTGCCAGCAGCTTAGCGAGTCTGGCTAGCGGGGGGATGGGGGAGACCCAGTACTTC. This gives the protein CASSLASLASGGMGETQYF.

V usage is TRBV19 and J usage is TRBJ1-1, with D unclear. Trimming shortened V by 10 bases and J by 8 bases, and 23 bases separated the two germline ends. The germline CDR1 and CDR2 sequences are LNHDA and SQIVND (reference sequence). The CDR3 is made up of 14 amino acids. The CDR3 sequence: CATSRGVGPIEAFF. For the CDR3, the DNA is TGTGCCACCTCCCGAGGCGTGGGCCCTATAGAAGCTTTCTTT.

V is TRBV12-3 or TRBV12-4 and J is TRBJ1-1; D ambiguous. The CDR3 contains 13 residues. With 6 bases removed from V and 1 base from J, the gap between germline ends came to 9 bases. CDR3 DNA: TGTGCCAGCAGCTCCCTGAGGAACACTGAAGCTTTCTTT. Amino acids: CASSSLRNTEAFF.

This chain uses TRBV5-1 with TRBJ1-5; D may be TRBD1 (5 bases). Germline V gives CDR1 SGHRS, CDR2 YFSETQ. Trimming removed 4 bases from V and 1 base from J, with 15 bases in between. The CDR3 covers 16 residues. In DNA, the CDR3 is TGCGCCAGCAGCCCACTCGGGGGTACGAGCAATCAGCCCCAGCATTTT. Translated, it gives CASSPLGGTSNQPQHF. Full variable domain (remainder filled in from reference TRBV5-1 and TRBJ1-5): KAGVTQTPRYLIKTRGQQVTLSCSPISGHRSVSWYQQTPGQGLQFLFEYFSETQRNKGNFPGRFSGRQFSNSRSEMNVSTLELGDSALYLCASSPLGGTSNQPQHFGDGTRLSIL.

This chain uses TRBV28 with TRBJ2-7; 9 bases map to TRBD1. From germline, CDR1 is MDHEN and CDR2 SYDVKM. After removal of 2 bases from V and 6 bases from J, the junction contained 5 bases not matched to a gene. This CDR3 comprises 14 residues. CDR3 DNA sequence: TGTGCCAGCAGTTTAGTGGGACAGGGTCGCGAGCAGTACTTC. As protein: CASSLVGQGREQYF.

The rearrangement joins TRBV6-5 to TRBJ2-5, with TRBD1 matching over 8 bases. The J segment lost 5 bases and the V segment lost 7 bases, leaving 9 bases of the junction unmatched. Germline V gives CDR1 MNHEY, CDR2 SVGAGI. This CDR3 contains 14 residues. CDR3 protein: CASTPGTGRETQYF. The CDR3 nucleotides are TGTGCCAGCACCCCGGGGACAGGCCGGGAGACCCAGTACTTC.

This chain uses TRBV30 with TRBJ2-1; the match to TRBD2 covers 7 bases. The V and J ends lost 2 bases and 4 bases, in that order; junction bases with no gene match: 14. Germline CDR1 GTSNPN, CDR2 SVGIG (reference sequence). This CDR3 is built from 17 residues. CDR3 protein: CAWSPPGLSLSYNEQFF. The CDR3, as DNA: TGTGCCTGGAGTCCTCCGGGACTATCCCTATCTTACAATGAGCAGTTCTTC.

This rearrangement joins TRBV15 to TRBJ2-1; D call uncertain. The CDR3 length is 17 residues. Between the trimmed V and J ends, which lost 2 bases and 8 bases, there was a span of 22 bases. Germline V gene data show CDR1 as LNHNV and CDR2 as YYDKDF (reference sequence). The CDR3, as DNA: TGTGCCACCAGCAGACCCTCGGACCCCGAGCTCGGGCATGAGCAGTTCTTC. Amino acid sequence: CATSRPSDPELGHEQFF.

The chain recombines TRBV11-2 with TRBJ1-5; D is undetermined. CDR3 size: 14 residues. Germline CDR1 SGHAT, CDR2 FQNNGV. V was pared by 3 bases and J by 3 bases, with 9 bases between. The CDR3 loop is CASSLSQLNQPQHF. In nucleotides, the CDR3 is TGTGCCAGCAGCTTGAGTCAGCTCAATCAGCCCCAGCATTTT.

The chain carries TRBV3-1 (or the pseudogene TRBV3-2) and TRBJ1-2; possible D gene TRBD1, 5 bases. This CDR3 region has 16 residues. Trimming removed 4 bases from V and 4 bases from J, with 19 bases in between. Germline lookup yields CDR1 LGHDT and CDR2 YNNKEL (reference sequence). CDR3 nucleotides: TGTGCCAGCAGCCGGGACGGGACTGCGACCCCCTATGGCTACACCTTC. As protein: CASSRDGTATPYGYTF.

The J gene is TRBJ2-2, the V gene TRBV12-5; unclear D gene. This CDR3 comprises 13 residues. The germline CDR1 and CDR2 sequences are LGHNT and FRNRAP. Deletions cut 1 base from V and 7 bases from J, with 7 bases between. This chain's CDR3 is CASGLGRGGELFF. Written as DNA, the CDR3 is TGTGCTAGTGGTTTGGGACGAGGCGGGGAGCTGTTTTTT.

The chain combines TRBV30 with TRBJ2-1; tentative D call: TRBD1 (6 bases). The CDR3 is 14 amino acids. Germline V gene data show CDR1 as GTSNPN and CDR2 as SVGIG (reference sequence). V lost 1 base and J lost 7, with 14 bases in between. In nucleotides, the CDR3 is TGTGCCTGGAGTGGGGGGCTAGCCCAGAATGAGCAGTTCTTC. Residues: CAWSGGLAQNEQFF.

The chain uses TRBV28 and TRBJ1-5; TRBD1 matches 8 bases. Germline CDR1 and CDR2: MDHEN and SYDVKM. J lost 4 bases, V lost 5 bases, and 7 bases had no gene match. The CDR3 loop spans 15 amino acids. CDR3 residues: CASSRTGGENQPQHF. DNA of the CDR3: TGTGCCAGCAGTAGAACAGGGGGAGAAAATCAGCCCCAGCATTTT.